This T cell receptor beta chain was profiled in a study of chemoradiotherapy in HPV16-positive cancers. For the study at large: Two HPV16-positive patients' cells yielded candidate HPV-specific clones and common motifs.

Turning to this clone: Its antigen is as yet unknown.

Deletions cut 3 bases from V and 7 bases from J, with 13 bases between. Germline CDR1 MNHNS, CDR2 SASEGT. The length of the CDR3 is 14 residues. Profiled with immunoSEQ multiplex PCR; TCRdb holds only in-frame clones, not every one. The sample includes about 4,300 clones, 60% to 85% of them seen just once. Repeated repertoire sampling spanned the course of chemoradiotherapy. Broader study findings: Functional assays defining HPV-specific T cells used only a couple of HPV16-positive patients.

This sequence joins TRBV6-1 and TRBJ1-5; D may be TRBD1 (5 bases). The source is a human donor with HPV-associated anogenital cancer. The input for sequencing was tumor tissue, taken from a patient who underwent chemoradiotherapy. The CDR3 region is CASSDLAGNQPQHF. CDR3 DNA sequence: TGTGCCAGCAGTGACTTAGCAGGGAACCAGCCCCAGCATTTT.